This T cell receptor beta chain was found in a study of cytomegalovirus exposure and HLA in healthy donors. Healthy donors of bone marrow made up the group. Notes on this clone: No antigen is known for it.

PCR used 60 Vbeta primers and 13 Jbeta primers. Sequencing was performed with immunoSEQ multiplex PCR; in TCRdb, only in-frame clones are kept and a portion is missing. The sample yields about 85,000 clones, around 74% seen once. The study's findings and limits: Sequencing had likely introduced a cluster of highly shared sequence variants as an artifact.

Trimming shortened V by 2 bases and J by 5 bases, and 6 bases separated the two germline ends. The germline gives CDR1 MDHEN, CDR2 SYDVKM. CDR3 size: 12 residues. Material for sequencing was PBMCs. The sequence was collected from a boy younger than 18 in good health and CMV-seronegative. This sequence joins TRBV28 and TRBJ2-5; D unresolved. This CDR3 is CASSLQSETQYF. For the CDR3, the DNA is TGTGCCAGCAGTTTACAGTCTGAGACCCAGTACTTC.